This paragraph reports one T cell receptor beta chain. Its antigen is currently unknown. These data belong to a study of cytomegalovirus exposure and HLA in healthy donors. The study ran its PCR with 60 Vbeta and 13 Jbeta primers. Generated by immunoSEQ multiplex PCR, the TCRdb table keeps only in-frame clones and is missing some. This repertoire shows some 200,000 clones, 60% to 85% found once; its top ten account for 15% to 17%. CDR3 length: 15 amino acids. V lost 0 bases to trimming and J lost 5 bases; unmatched junction nucleotides: 5. CDR1 is SGDLS and CDR2 is YYNGEE in the germline V gene. Findings and limits, study-wide: A later analysis showed that HLA-associated TCR beta chains had undergone more clonal expansion than equally common others. Later analysis associated a missense DCLRE1C variant with TCR beta V- and J-gene trimming.

Specimen: PBMCs. V is TRBV9 and J is TRBJ2-1, with 7 bases lining up with TRBD1. The receptor was isolated from a man between 40 and 49 years old in good health and CMV-seronegative. CDR3 nucleotides: TGTGCCAGCAGCGTAGGACAGGGCCCACACAATGAGCAGTTCTTC. This sequence encodes CASSVGQGPHNEQFF.